Shown below are 24 T cell receptor beta chains from a single sample sequenced in a study of shared clonotypes between healthy human individuals. The data were produced by immunoSEQ multiplex PCR, yet TCRdb's version contains in-frame clones alone and is incomplete. This table holds about 1,900,000 clones, approximately 94% found once. Positively selected for CCR7, the CD45RO-negative cells used as naive CD8 cells excluded terminally differentiated effector memory CD45RA+ cells. Sequenced material: naive CD8+ T cells sorted from blood. Source of these receptors: a man between 18 and 35 years old in good health.

In regard to this clone: Other nucleotide sequences from this sample produce the same CDR3. The genes are TRBV20-1 and TRBJ2-3, with no clear D. This CDR3 is 10 amino acids long. Germline V lookup: CDR1 DFQATT, CDR2 SNEGSKA (reference sequence). The V and J ends lost 6 bases and 0 bases respectively, with 1 base between them. CDR3 residues: CSASTDTQYF. DNA for the CDR3: TGCAGTGCCAGCACAGATACGCAGTATTTT.

The gene calls are TRBV27 and TRBJ2-3, with D perhaps being TRBD1 or TRBD2 (5 bases each). The CDR3 covers 14 residues. Germline lookup yields CDR1 MNHEY and CDR2 SMNVEV (reference sequence). The V end lost 5 bases, the J end lost 0 bases, and 9 bases lay between the germline ends. CDR3 loop: CASSTRDSTDTQYF. The CDR3 bases are TGTGCCAGCAGTACCCGGGACAGCACAGATACGCAGTATTTT.

This clone was seen at least ten times. The sample has other DNA sequences that encode this CDR3 too. V is TRBV27 and J is TRBJ2-7; TRBD1 might be the D (5 bases). CDR3 length: 13 amino acids. Trimming pared 5 bases from V and 3 bases from J, leaving 11 bases between. Per the germline V gene, CDR1 is MNHEY and CDR2 is SMNVEV (reference sequence). The CDR3 here is CASSIQGSYEQYF. The CDR3 bases are TGTGCCAGCAGTATTCAGGGAAGCTACGAGCAGTACTTC.

The V gene is TRBV6-5, the J gene TRBJ2-5; D is ambiguous. The CDR3 contains 15 residues. The V end was cut by 6 bases, the J end by 2 bases, with 16 bases between. The germline V gene has CDR1 MNHEY and CDR2 SVGAGI. CDR3 loop: CASRPTLGGQETQYF. CDR3 DNA sequence: TGTGCCAGCAGACCGACCTTAGGTGGGCAAGAGACCCAGTACTTC.

Note on this clone: This specimen includes other DNA sequences encoding the same CDR3. V and J are TRBV5-6 and TRBJ1-2; 8 positions agree with TRBD1. The CDR3 is 14 amino acids. Looked up from germline, CDR1 is SGHDT and CDR2 is YYEEEE. Trimming cost V 4 bases and J 1 base; bases outside gene matches: 3. CDR3 bases: TGTGCCAGCAGCCCAGGACAGGGTAACTATGGCTACACCTTC. Translated: CASSPGQGNYGYTF.

In this sample, this clone turned up once. This sample includes further DNA sequences coding for the same CDR3. The CDR3: CASSQEPGQNYGYTF. The CDR3 DNA follows: TGCGCCAGCAGCCAAGAGCCTGGACAGAACTATGGCTACACCTTC. The J gene is TRBJ1-2, the V gene TRBV4-1, with a tentative D call TRBD1 (6 bases). Germline assignment: CDR1 MGHRA and CDR2 YSYEKL. V was cut by 0 bases and J by 2 bases, with 10 bases left in between. The CDR3 consists of 15 residues.

Note on this clone: This specimen includes other DNA sequences encoding the same CDR3. The chain recombines TRBV9 with TRBJ2-2; D is uncertain. Germline V CDR1 and CDR2: SGDLS, YYNGEE. This CDR3 spans 13 amino acids. Trimming removed 0 bases from V and 4 bases from J, with 4 bases in between. CDR3 nucleotide sequence: TGTGCCAGCAGCGTAGCTGGCACCGGGGAGCTGTTTTTT. Residues: CASSVAGTGELFF.

This chain uses TRBV4-2 with TRBJ2-3, with D unresolved. Germline assignment: CDR1 LGHNA and CDR2 YNFKEQ. The CDR3 loop spans 14 amino acids. V lost 0 bases and J 6 bases, leaving 10 bases between the germline ends. The CDR3 sequence: CASSQENTWDTQYF. In nucleotides, the CDR3 is TGTGCCAGCAGCCAAGAGAATACCTGGGATACGCAGTATTTT.

The chain has TRBV13 and TRBJ2-7; 8 bases match TRBD2. Germline V CDR1 and CDR2: PRHDT, FYEKMQ (reference sequence). The CDR3 totals 15 residues. With 0 bases clipped from V and 4 bases from J, the junction kept 5 bases outside the gene matches. The CDR3, as DNA: TGTGCCAGCAGCTTAGGGGGACTAGAAAGGTACGAGCAGTACTTC. Its translation: CASSLGGLERYEQYF.

This chain joins TRBV30 and TRBJ1-1, with 9 bases fitting TRBD1. Germline V gives CDR1 GTSNPN, CDR2 SVGIG (reference sequence). This CDR3 spans 13 amino acids. V shed 4 bases, J shed 5 bases, and the junction held 5 bases outside the gene matches. The CDR3 nucleotides read TGTGCCTGGACCGTACAGGGGGCGACTGAAGCTTTCTTT. This translates into CAWTVQGATEAFF. Full variable domain (missing parts from reference TRBV30 and TRBJ1-1): SQTIHQWPATLVQPVGSPLSLECTVEGTSNPNLYWYRQAAGRGLQLLFYSVGIGQISSEVPQNLSASRPQDRQFILSSKKLLLSDSGFYLCAWTVQGATEAFFGQGTRLTVV.

The chain joins TRBV5-6 to TRBJ2-7; 8 nucleotides agree with TRBD1. The V gene end was trimmed by 2 bases and the J gene end by 5 bases; junction bases not matched to a gene: 6. In germline, CDR1 is SGHDT, CDR2 YYEEEE. The CDR3 extends over 14 amino acids. CDR3 region: CASSFGTGLNEQYF. In DNA form, the CDR3 reads TGTGCCAGCAGCTTCGGGACAGGATTGAACGAGCAGTACTTC. Using reference TRBV5-6 and TRBJ2-7 for the parts outside the CDR3, the full variable domain is DAGVTQSPTHLIKTRGQQVTLRCSPKSGHDTVSWYQQALGQGPQFIFQYYEEEERQRGNFPDRFSGHQFPNYSSELNVNALLLGDSALYLCASSFGTGLNEQYFGPGTRLTVT.

Comment on this clone: Other DNA sequences of this sample code for an identical CDR3. J is TRBJ1-1 and V is TRBV6-5; the D gene is possibly TRBD1 (5 bases). CDR3 length equals 14 residues. Germline values: CDR1 MNHEY, CDR2 SVGAGI. Between the trimmed V and J ends, which lost 3 bases and 0 bases, there was a span of 8 bases. Here the CDR3 reads CASSYGGLNTEAFF. In nucleotides, the CDR3 is TGTGCCAGCAGTTATGGGGGATTGAACACTGAAGCTTTCTTT.

The rearrangement joins TRBV4-1 to TRBJ1-6; 9 nucleotides agree with TRBD1. Germline loops: CDR1 MGHRA, CDR2 YSYEKL. Trimming took 0 bases from V and 7 from J; bases not matched to a gene: 4. The CDR3 sequence is 16 residues long. The CDR3 here is CASSQDIGQGNSPLHF. The CDR3 DNA is TGCGCCAGCAGCCAAGATATCGGACAGGGGAATTCACCCCTCCACTTT.

This chain links TRBV6-6 with TRBJ2-1; the D gene is possibly TRBD2 (6 bases). CDR1 MNHNY and CDR2 SVGAGI come from the germline V gene (reference sequence). The CDR3 runs to 16 residues. The V gene lost 0 bases and the J gene lost 0 bases, with 9 bases spanning the gap. The CDR3 spells CASSYSPGSSYNEQFF. The CDR3 DNA reads as TGTGCCAGCAGTTACTCCCCCGGGAGCTCCTACAATGAGCAGTTCTTC.

The V and J genes are TRBV9 and TRBJ2-5; D not resolved. V was cut by 1 base and J by 5 bases, with 15 bases left in between. CDR3 length: 15 residues. CDR1 and CDR2 from the germline V gene are SGDLS and YYNGEE. CDR3 amino acids: CASSVNPGSGETQYF. The CDR3 coding sequence is TGTGCCAGCAGCGTAAACCCTGGGTCGGGCGAGACCCAGTACTTC.

V usage is TRBV28 and J usage is TRBJ1-1; D ambiguous. V was trimmed by 4 bases and J by 0 bases, leaving 6 bases between them. CDR1 and CDR2 from the germline V gene are MDHEN and SYDVKM. The CDR3 contains 13 residues. CDR3 amino acids: CASSSAMNTEAFF. DNA of the CDR3: TGTGCCAGCAGTTCGGCTATGAACACTGAAGCTTTCTTT.

On this clone: This sample also contains other DNA sequences that code for the same CDR3. The chain links TRBV5-1 to TRBJ2-7; 7 bases are a match to TRBD1. This CDR3 has 13 amino acids. The germline gives CDR1 SGHRS, CDR2 YFSETQ. After removal of 3 bases from V and 4 bases from J, the junction contained 4 bases not matched to a gene. The CDR3 coding sequence is TGCGCCAGCAGCTCTCGACAGGGTTACGAGCAGTACTTC. It is translated as CASSSRQGYEQYF.

Of note for this clone: The sample has other DNA sequences that encode this CDR3 too. This rearrangement joins TRBV6-5 to TRBJ2-2, with 7 nucleotides matching TRBD2. V gave up 5 bases and J gave up 2 bases; unmatched junction bases: 2. Germline V gene data show CDR1 as MNHEY and CDR2 as SVGAGI. The CDR3 runs to 14 residues. The CDR3 spells CASSTGLNTGELFF. The CDR3 region has the DNA TGTGCCAGCAGTACGGGACTAAACACCGGGGAGCTGTTTTTT.

Points on this clone: The same CDR3 is also encoded by other DNA sequences in this sample. This sequence joins TRBV19 and TRBJ1-5, with D possibly matching TRBD1 (6 bases). This CDR3 comprises 14 residues. V was pared by 2 bases and J by 7 bases, with 12 bases between. CDR1 is LNHDA, CDR2 SQIVND, per germline (reference sequence). The CDR3 sequence: CASSIRDIGQPQHF. The CDR3 DNA reads as TGTGCCAGTAGTATAAGGGACATCGGACAGCCCCAGCATTTT.

To note about this clone: The same CDR3 is also encoded by other DNA sequences in this sample. The V and J genes are TRBV6-5 and TRBJ2-1, with D tentatively TRBD1 (5 bases). The CDR3 spans 13 residues. The germline V and J ends were trimmed by 6 bases and 4 bases, with 10 bases remaining between them. Germline V gene sequence: CDR1 MNHEY, CDR2 SVGAGI. The CDR3 here is CASSLDSYNEQFF. The CDR3 DNA sequence: TGTGCCAGCAGCCTAGACAGTTACAATGAGCAGTTCTTC.

The J gene is TRBJ2-7, the V gene TRBV5-4; D is possibly TRBD2 (6 bases). V lost 4 bases to trimming and J lost 1 base, with 12 bases between them. The V gene's germline CDR1 is SGHNT and CDR2 YYREEE (reference sequence). The CDR3 consists of 14 residues. CDR3 sequence: CASSNGGLSYEQYF. Written as DNA, the CDR3 is TGTGCCAGCAGCAACGGGGGACTTTCCTACGAGCAGTACTTC. Looking up the rest from reference TRBV5-4 and TRBJ2-7 gives the full variable domain: ETGVTQSPTHLIKTRGQQVTLRCSSQSGHNTVSWYQQALGQGPQFIFQYYREEENGRGNFPPRFSGLQFPNYSSELNVNALELDDSALYLCASSNGGLSYEQYFGPGTRLTVT.

The chain uses TRBV5-6 and TRBJ2-7, with 15 positions matching TRBD2. Trimming at V came to 3 bases and at J to 5 bases, leaving 6 bases not matched to a gene. Germline V CDR1 and CDR2: SGHDT, YYEEEE. The CDR3 spans 16 residues. The CDR3: CASSWTSGGERHEQYF. As DNA, the CDR3 is TGTGCCAGCAGCTGGACTAGCGGGGGGGAGCGACACGAGCAGTACTTC. The full variable domain, rest sourced from reference TRBV5-6 and TRBJ2-7, is DAGVTQSPTHLIKTRGQQVTLRCSPKSGHDTVSWYQQALGQGPQFIFQYYEEEERQRGNFPDRFSGHQFPNYSSELNVNALLLGDSALYLCASSWTSGGERHEQYFGPGTRLTVT.

This chain joins TRBV20-1 and TRBJ1-1; 7 nucleotides align to TRBD1. The CDR3 has 10 amino acids. Germline values: CDR1 DFQATT, CDR2 SNEGSKA (reference sequence). Written as DNA, the CDR3 is TGCACCCTATACAGGGGAGAGGCTTTCTTT. It codes for CTLYRGEAFF.

This chain links TRBV19 with TRBJ2-5; TRBD2 aligns across 8 bases. Trimming at V came to 3 bases and at J to 5 bases, leaving 8 bases not matched to a gene. The germline V gene encodes CDR1 LNHDA and CDR2 SQIVND (reference sequence). The length of the CDR3 is 15 residues. CDR3 sequence reads: CASSMGSGDGETQYF. The CDR3 DNA follows: TGTGCCAGTAGTATGGGTAGCGGGGATGGGGAGACCCAGTACTTC.